Listed here are 22 T cell receptor beta chains from one sample, sequenced in a study of radiotherapy plus CTLA-4 blockade in lung cancer. Some clones are missing from TCRdb's copy, which holds only in-frame ones; the method was immunoSEQ multiplex PCR. This table has around 80,000 clones, around 83% appearing once. Sequences were derived from peripheral blood, sampled from a patient treated with radiotherapy plus ipilimumab. These receptors were obtained from a human donor with non-small cell lung cancer who had stable disease on radiotherapy plus ipilimumab.

The chain uses TRBV4-1 and TRBJ1-6; unclear D gene. Trimming stripped 2 bases from V and 14 bases from J, with 25 bases between. The CDR3 sequence is 17 residues long. Germline V gene sequence: CDR1 MGHRA, CDR2 YSYEKL. In DNA form, the CDR3 reads TGCGCCAGCAGCCAAAACAACGAGGCGTTAATACCCTTCACCCTCCACTTT. As protein: CASSQNNEALIPFTLHF.

This clone was observed once. This chain uses TRBV9 with TRBJ2-1; D is uncertain. Germline CDR1 is SGDLS and CDR2 is YYNGEE. Between the trimmed V and J ends, which lost 4 bases and 5 bases, there was a span of 22 bases. The CDR3 spans 17 residues. The CDR3 DNA is TGTGCCAGCAGCTCCGCCACTCTAGGCAGAGGCAACAATGAGCAGTTCTTC. It is translated as CASSSATLGRGNNEQFF.

This chain uses TRBV27 with TRBJ2-5, with 15 bases identical to TRBD2. CDR1 and CDR2 (germline): MNHEY, SMNVEV (reference sequence). The V segment lost 5 bases and the J segment 13 bases; nucleotides outside the gene matches: 14. The CDR3 is 16 amino acids. The CDR3 is CASSLNPGLAGGALYF. DNA for the CDR3: TGTGCCAGCAGTCTAAACCCGGGACTAGCGGGGGGCGCCTTGTACTTC.

The rearrangement links TRBV6-6 to TRBJ2-1, with D possibly matching TRBD1 (5 bases). Trimming cost V 6 bases and J 0 bases, with 12 bases left between them. The V gene's germline CDR1 is MNHNY and CDR2 SVGAGI (reference sequence). The CDR3 is 15 residues long. CDR3 loop: CASRPRVNSYNEQFF. In DNA form, the CDR3 reads TGTGCCAGCAGGCCCAGGGTAAACTCCTACAATGAGCAGTTCTTC.

The chain links TRBV5-1 to TRBJ1-6, with D unclear. Trimming left V 4 bases short and J 3 bases short, with 11 bases between. The CDR3 extends over 15 amino acids. Germline-derived CDR1 and CDR2 are SGHRS and YFSETQ. In nucleotides, the CDR3 is TGCGCCAGCAGCGGTGGCAGAAACTATAATTCACCCCTCCACTTT. It codes for CASSGGRNYNSPLHF.

In its sample, this clone was seen a few times. This chain uses TRBV7-9 with TRBJ2-7; D perhaps matches TRBD1 (5 bases). The germline CDR1 and CDR2 sequences are SEHNR and FQNEAQ (reference sequence). V lost 0 bases, J lost 4 bases, and 10 bases lay in between. The CDR3 sequence is 14 residues long. CDR3 loop: CASSLADTAYEQYF. The CDR3 coding sequence is TGTGCCAGCAGCTTAGCGGACACGGCTTACGAGCAGTACTTC.

The rearrangement joins TRBV11-2 to TRBJ2-5, with a weak D call TRBD1 (6 bases). V dropped 5 bases and J dropped 4 bases, with 14 bases sitting between them. Germline CDR1 is SGHAT and CDR2 is FQNNGV. There are 14 residues in the CDR3. CDR3 loop: CASSPLGRGETQYF. The CDR3 coding sequence is TGTGCCAGCAGCCCCCTCGGCAGGGGAGAGACCCAGTACTTC. Combining the CDR3 with reference TRBV11-2 and TRBJ2-5 gives the whole variable domain EAGVAQSPRYKIIEKRQSVAFWCNPISGHATLYWYQQILGQGPKLLIQFQNNGVVDDSQLPKDRFSAERLKGVDSTLKIQPAKLEDSAVYLCASSPLGRGETQYFGPGTRLLVL.

The chain links TRBV28 to TRBJ2-4; TRBD1 aligns across 7 bases. There are 14 residues in the CDR3. V trimming: 6 bases; J trimming: 7 bases; junction bases outside the gene matches: 9. Germline-derived CDR1 and CDR2 are MDHEN and SYDVKM. The CDR3 nucleotides read TGTGCCAGCAGGGATGACAGGGTAGGGAACATTCAGTACTTC. Its protein product is CASRDDRVGNIQYF.

The CDR3 nucleotides read TGTGCCAGCAGTGGGGCCGGGACAGGATTCTACGAGCAGTACTTC. This sequence encodes CASSGAGTGFYEQYF. This rearrangement joins TRBV6-5 to TRBJ2-7, with 8 nucleotides matching TRBD1. Losses at the gene ends were 5 bases for V and 3 bases for J; bases not matched to a gene: 9. Per germline, CDR1 MNHEY and CDR2 SVGAGI. This CDR3 is built from 15 residues.

The chain combines TRBV6-1 with TRBJ1-1, with no clear D. V was clipped by 4 bases and J by 1 base, with 10 bases between them. Germline CDR1 is MNHNS and CDR2 is SASEGT. The CDR3 extends over 14 amino acids. In DNA, the CDR3 is TGTGCCAGCAGTGTGATTCGGCAGAACACTGAAGCTTTCTTT. Amino acids: CASSVIRQNTEAFF.

The rearrangement joins TRBV6-1 to TRBJ1-4; no clear D gene. The ends were cut back, 3 bases at V and 0 bases at J, with 11 bases in the middle. Germline values: CDR1 MNHNS, CDR2 SASEGT. The CDR3 loop spans 16 amino acids. The CDR3 DNA is TGTGCCAGCAGTGAGCAGTGGGCTGCAACTAATGAAAAACTGTTTTTT. Translating it yields CASSEQWAATNEKLFF.

In its sample, this clone was seen a few times. The chain recombines TRBV28 with TRBJ1-2; no firm D call. CDR1 is MDHEN, CDR2 SYDVKM, per germline. Trimming pared 5 bases from V and 7 bases from J, leaving 11 bases between. This CDR3 spans 12 amino acids. CDR3 amino acids: CASSQLVFGYTF. The CDR3 DNA reads TGTGCCAGCAGTCAGTTAGTTTTTGGCTACACCTTC.

The chain employs TRBV29-1 and TRBJ1-2; 11 positions agree with TRBD1. CDR3 length: 17 amino acids. V was clipped by 1 base and J by 7 bases; unmatched bases: 14. The germline CDR1 and CDR2 sequences are SQVTM and ANQGSEA. CDR3 protein: CSVEGLGQGARGSGYTF. DNA for the CDR3: TGCAGCGTTGAAGGGCTCGGACAGGGGGCGCGGGGTTCTGGCTACACCTTC.

The chain is built from TRBV10-2 and TRBJ2-5, with TRBD2 identical over 7 bases. CDR3 length: 13 residues. Germline loops: CDR1 WSHSY, CDR2 SAAADI. Germline trimming cut 8 bases from V and 1 base from J; bases unmatched to any gene: 4. Here the CDR3 reads CASCLAVQETQYF. Written as DNA, the CDR3 is TGCGCCAGCTGTCTAGCGGTCCAAGAGACCCAGTACTTC.

The chain is built from TRBV5-1 and TRBJ1-2; D perhaps matches TRBD1 (6 bases). V lost 10 bases, J lost 2 bases, and 12 bases lay in between. The germline CDR1 and CDR2 sequences are SGHRS and YFSETQ. The CDR3 loop spans 12 amino acids. The CDR3 sequence: CAGVQGNYGYTF. In DNA form, the CDR3 reads TGCGCCGGGGTACAGGGAAACTATGGCTACACCTTC.

The V and J genes are TRBV29-1 and TRBJ1-2, with a weak D call TRBD1 (6 bases). The CDR3 is 15 amino acids. V shed 7 bases and J shed 5 bases, with 23 bases lying between them. CDR1 and CDR2 from the germline V gene are SQVTM and ANQGSEA. The DNA of the CDR3 is TGCAGCGCCCTCGGGGGCGCGGAGGTTGCTTATGGCTACACCTTC. It encodes CSALGGAEVAYGYTF.

This clone showed up just once. This chain connects TRBV9 to TRBJ2-5, with a tentative D call TRBD1 (7 bases). There are 16 residues in the CDR3. Germline V gene lookup returns CDR1 SGDLS and CDR2 YYNGEE. V lost 4 bases and J 4 bases, leaving 20 bases between the germline ends. The CDR3 protein is CASSPRTGQGGETQYF. In DNA, the CDR3 is TGTGCCAGCAGCCCTCGGACAGGCCAGGGGGGAGAGACCCAGTACTTC. The whole variable domain, remainder taken from reference TRBV9 and TRBJ2-5, is DSGVTQTPKHLITATGQRVTLRCSPRSGDLSVYWYQQSLDQGLQFLIQYYNGEERAKGNILERFSAQQFPDLHSELNLSSLELGDSALYFCASSPRTGQGGETQYFGPGTRLLVL.

The chain links TRBV30 to TRBJ1-1; the D gene is possibly TRBD1 (6 bases). The CDR3 consists of 14 residues. Germline values: CDR1 GTSNPN, CDR2 SVGIG (reference sequence). V was cut by 4 bases and J by 0 bases, with 12 bases left in between. CDR3: CAWKRGQLNTEAFF. The CDR3 DNA follows: TGTGCCTGGAAGAGAGGACAGTTGAACACTGAAGCTTTCTTT.

The V gene is TRBV7-2, the J gene TRBJ1-2; possible D gene TRBD1, 5 bases. The V gene's germline CDR1 is SGHTA and CDR2 FQGNSA. The CDR3 is 16 residues long. The ends were cut back, 0 bases at V and 7 bases at J, with 18 bases in the middle. The CDR3 spells CASSLAQGRWAFGYTF. In DNA form, the CDR3 reads TGTGCCAGCAGCTTAGCCCAGGGACGTTGGGCGTTTGGCTACACCTTC.

This clone was detected once. The chain combines TRBV7-9 with TRBJ2-1; D call uncertain. CDR1 is SEHNR, CDR2 FQNEAQ, per germline (reference sequence). V was cut by 5 bases and J by 5 bases, with 13 bases left in between. This CDR3 spans 14 amino acids. As DNA, the CDR3 is TGTGCCAGCAGCCCCTGGACCAGTAACAATGAGCAGTTCTTC. It translates to CASSPWTSNNEQFF.

This chain links TRBV2 with TRBJ1-2; D unresolved. CDR3 length equals 12 residues. The V end was cut by 10 bases, the J end by 1 base, with 10 bases between. Germline V gene data show CDR1 as SNHLY and CDR2 as FYNNEI. CDR3 residues: CANTRDNYGYTF. In nucleotides, the CDR3 is TGTGCCAACACCCGGGATAACTATGGCTACACCTTC.

This chain links TRBV5-1 with TRBJ2-1; 9 bases line up with TRBD2. CDR1 and CDR2 from the germline V gene are SGHRS and YFSETQ. V lost 0 bases and J lost 4; bases outside the gene matches: 5. The CDR3 spans 16 residues. The chain's CDR3 is CASSLGGLAGYNEQFF. DNA of the CDR3: TGCGCCAGCAGCTTGGGTGGTCTAGCGGGGTACAATGAGCAGTTCTTC.